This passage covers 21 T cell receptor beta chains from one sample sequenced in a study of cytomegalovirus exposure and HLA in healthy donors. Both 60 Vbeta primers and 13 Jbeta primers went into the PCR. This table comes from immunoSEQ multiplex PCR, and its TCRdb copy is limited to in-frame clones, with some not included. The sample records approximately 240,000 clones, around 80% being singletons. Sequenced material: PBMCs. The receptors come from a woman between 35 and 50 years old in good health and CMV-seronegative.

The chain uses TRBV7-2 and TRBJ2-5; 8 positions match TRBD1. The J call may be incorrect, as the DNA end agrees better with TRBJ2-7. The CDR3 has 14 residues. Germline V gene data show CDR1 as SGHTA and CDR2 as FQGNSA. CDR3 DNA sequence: TGTGCCAGCAGCCGTGACAGGGGCCCCTACGAGCAGTACTTC. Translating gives CASSRDRGPYEQYF.

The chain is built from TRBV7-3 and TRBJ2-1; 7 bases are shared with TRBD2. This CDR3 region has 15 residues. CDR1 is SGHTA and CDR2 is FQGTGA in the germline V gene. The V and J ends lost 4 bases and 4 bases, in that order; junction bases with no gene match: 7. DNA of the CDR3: TGTGCCAGCAGCTCGACCGGGACTACTTACAATGAGCAGTTCTTC. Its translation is CASSSTGTTYNEQFF.

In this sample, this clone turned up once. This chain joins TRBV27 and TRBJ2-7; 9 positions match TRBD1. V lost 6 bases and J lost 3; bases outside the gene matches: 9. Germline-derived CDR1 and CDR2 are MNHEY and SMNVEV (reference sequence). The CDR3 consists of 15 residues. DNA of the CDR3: TGTGCCAGCAGCCGTGGACAGGGGATCCACTACGAGCAGTACTTC. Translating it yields CASSRGQGIHYEQYF.

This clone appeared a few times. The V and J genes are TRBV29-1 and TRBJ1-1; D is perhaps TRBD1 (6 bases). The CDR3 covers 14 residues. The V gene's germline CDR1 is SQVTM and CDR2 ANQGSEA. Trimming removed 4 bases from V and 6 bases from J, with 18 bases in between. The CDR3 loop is CSVVSQGIRPEAFF. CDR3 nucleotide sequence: TGCAGCGTTGTAAGCCAGGGGATTAGACCTGAAGCTTTCTTT.

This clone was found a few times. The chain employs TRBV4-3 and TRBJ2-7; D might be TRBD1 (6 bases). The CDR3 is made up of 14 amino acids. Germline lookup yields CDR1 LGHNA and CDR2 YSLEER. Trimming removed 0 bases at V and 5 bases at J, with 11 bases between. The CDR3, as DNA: TGCGCCAGCAGCCAAGACGGGACAAGCAACGAGCAGTACTTC. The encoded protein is CASSQDGTSNEQYF.

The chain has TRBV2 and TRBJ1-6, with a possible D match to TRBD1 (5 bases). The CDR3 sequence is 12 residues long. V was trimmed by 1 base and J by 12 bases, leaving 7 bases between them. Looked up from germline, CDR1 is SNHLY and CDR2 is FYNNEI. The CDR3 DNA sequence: TGTGCCAGCAGTGAAGTCGGGGGACCCCTCCACTTT. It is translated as CASSEVGGPLHF. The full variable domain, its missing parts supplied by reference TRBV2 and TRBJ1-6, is EPEVTQTPSHQVTQMGQEVILRCVPISNHLYFYWYRQILGQKVEFLVSFYNNEISEKSEIFDDQFSVERPDGSNFTLKIRSTKLEDSAMYFCASSEVGGPLHFGNGTRLTVT.

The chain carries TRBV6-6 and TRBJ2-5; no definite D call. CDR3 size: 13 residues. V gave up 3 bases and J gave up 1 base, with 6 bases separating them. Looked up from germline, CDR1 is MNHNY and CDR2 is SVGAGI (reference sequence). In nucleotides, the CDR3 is TGTGCCAGCAGTTATCAGGCCCAAGAGACCCAGTACTTC. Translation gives CASSYQAQETQYF.

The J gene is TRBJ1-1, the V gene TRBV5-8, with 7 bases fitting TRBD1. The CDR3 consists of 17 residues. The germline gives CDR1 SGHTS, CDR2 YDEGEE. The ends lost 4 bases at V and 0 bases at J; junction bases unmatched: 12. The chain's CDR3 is CASSHGARTGMNTEAFF. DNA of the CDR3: TGTGCCAGCAGCCATGGAGCCCGGACAGGCATGAACACTGAAGCTTTCTTT.

The CDR3 coding sequence is TGTGCCAGCAGTAGGGCGGGGTCCGACTACGAGCAGTACTTC. Translated: CASSRAGSDYEQYF. The rearrangement links TRBV7-9 to TRBJ2-7, with TRBD2 as a possible D gene (6 bases). The V and J ends lost 6 bases and 3 bases respectively, with 15 bases between them. CDR3 size: 14 residues. CDR1 and CDR2 (germline): SEHNR, FQNEAQ (reference sequence).

The CDR3 DNA sequence: TGTGCCAGCAGTGTACAGGAGATGCATTCACCCCTCCACTTT. This translates into CASSVQEMHSPLHF. The rearrangement links TRBV6-1 to TRBJ1-6, with a tentative D call TRBD1 (5 bases). The CDR3 is 14 amino acids. Germline lookup yields CDR1 MNHNS and CDR2 SASEGT. The V end lost 4 bases, the J end lost 8 bases, and 12 bases lay between the germline ends.

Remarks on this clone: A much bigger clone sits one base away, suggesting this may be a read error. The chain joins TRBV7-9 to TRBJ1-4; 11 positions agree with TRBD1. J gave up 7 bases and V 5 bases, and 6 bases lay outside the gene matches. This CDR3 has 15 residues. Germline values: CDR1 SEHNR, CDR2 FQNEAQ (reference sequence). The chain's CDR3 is CASSAPGQGGEKLFF. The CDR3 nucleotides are TGTGCCAGCAGCGCGCCGGGACAGGGGGGTGAAAAACTGTTTTTT.

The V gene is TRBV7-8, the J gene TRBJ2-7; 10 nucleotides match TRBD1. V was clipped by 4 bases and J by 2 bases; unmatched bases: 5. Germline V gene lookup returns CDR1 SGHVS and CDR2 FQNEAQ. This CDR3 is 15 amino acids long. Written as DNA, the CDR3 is TGTGCCAGCAGCTCCCGGACAGGGGGAGCCTACGAGCAGTACTTC. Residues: CASSSRTGGAYEQYF.

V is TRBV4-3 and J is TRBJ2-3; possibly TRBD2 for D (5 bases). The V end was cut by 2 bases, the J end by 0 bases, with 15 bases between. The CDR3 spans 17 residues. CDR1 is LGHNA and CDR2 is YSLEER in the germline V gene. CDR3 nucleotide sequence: TGCGCCAGCAGCCAAAGTCGGGGAGCTATTAGCACAGATACGCAGTATTTT. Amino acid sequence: CASSQSRGAISTDTQYF.

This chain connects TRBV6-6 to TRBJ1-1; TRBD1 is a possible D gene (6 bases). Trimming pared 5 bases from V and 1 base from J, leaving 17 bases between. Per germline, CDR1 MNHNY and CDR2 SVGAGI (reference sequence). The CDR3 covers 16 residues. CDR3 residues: CASSHRVENPNTEAFF. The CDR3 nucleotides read TGTGCCAGCAGTCACAGGGTTGAGAACCCGAACACTGAAGCTTTCTTT.

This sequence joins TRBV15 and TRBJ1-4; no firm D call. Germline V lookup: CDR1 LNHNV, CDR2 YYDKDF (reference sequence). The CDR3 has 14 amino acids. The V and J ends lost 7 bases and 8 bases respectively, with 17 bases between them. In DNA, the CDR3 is TGTGCCACCACGCCCGGAGGGTCAATCGAAAAACTGTTTTTT. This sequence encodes CATTPGGSIEKLFF.

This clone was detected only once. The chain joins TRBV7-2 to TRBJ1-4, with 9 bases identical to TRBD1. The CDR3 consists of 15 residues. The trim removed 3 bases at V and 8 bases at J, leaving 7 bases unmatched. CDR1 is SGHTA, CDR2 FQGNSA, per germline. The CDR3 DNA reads TGTGCCAGCAGCTTCGCCGGGACAGGGATAGAAAAACTGTTTTTT. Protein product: CASSFAGTGIEKLFF.

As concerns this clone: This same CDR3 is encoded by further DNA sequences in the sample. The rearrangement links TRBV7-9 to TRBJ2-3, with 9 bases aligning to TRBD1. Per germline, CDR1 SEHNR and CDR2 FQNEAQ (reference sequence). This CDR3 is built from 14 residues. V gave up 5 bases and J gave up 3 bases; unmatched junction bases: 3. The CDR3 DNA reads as TGTGCCAGCAGCCCAGGACAGGGGACAGATACGCAGTATTTT. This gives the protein CASSPGQGTDTQYF.

The CDR3 is CATSRGQTNEKLFF. CDR3 sequence (DNA): TGTGCCACCAGCAGGGGACAGACCAATGAAAAACTGTTTTTT. The chain carries TRBV15 and TRBJ1-4; 7 bases align to TRBD1. The germline V gene encodes CDR1 LNHNV and CDR2 YYDKDF (reference sequence). V was clipped by 3 bases and J by 5 bases; unmatched bases: 3. The CDR3 loop spans 14 amino acids.

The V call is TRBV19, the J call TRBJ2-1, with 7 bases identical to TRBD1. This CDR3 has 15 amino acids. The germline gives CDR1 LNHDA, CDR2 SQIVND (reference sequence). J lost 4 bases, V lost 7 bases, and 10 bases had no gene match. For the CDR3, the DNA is TGTGCCAGTACCCCTACAGGGGATTCATACAATGAGCAGTTCTTC. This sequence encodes CASTPTGDSYNEQFF.

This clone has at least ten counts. DNA of the CDR3: TGCGCCAGCAGCCGGCCAAATGAAAAACTGTTTTTT. Protein: CASSRPNEKLFF. The chain is built from TRBV4-1 and TRBJ1-4, with unresolved D. Germline lookup yields CDR1 MGHRA and CDR2 YSYEKL. Trimming shortened V by 4 bases and J by 5 bases, and 5 bases separated the two germline ends. The CDR3 spans 12 residues.

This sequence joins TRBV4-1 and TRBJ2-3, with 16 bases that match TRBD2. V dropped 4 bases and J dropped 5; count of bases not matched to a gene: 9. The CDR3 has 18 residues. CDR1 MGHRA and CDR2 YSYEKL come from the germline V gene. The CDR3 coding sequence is TGCGCCAGCAGCCGACTCTTTGGGACTAGCGGGGGGGAAGATACGCAGTATTTT. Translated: CASSRLFGTSGGEDTQYF.